This T cell receptor beta chain was sequenced for a study of OX40 agonist ivuxolimab in advanced cancers. In the study overall: Those enrolled were 82.7% male, with a mean age of around 58 years and ages from roughly 23 to 79. Allowance was made for prior anti-PD-1, anti-PD-L1 or anti-CTLA-4 therapy, and approximately 40% had some. Points from the study as a whole: Still undetermined is the antigen specificity of the expanded peripheral T cells. In CD8+ T cells, expanded clones were on average more numerous than in CD4+.

A word on this clone: The antigen remains undetermined.

CDR1 and CDR2 (germline): SGHAT, FQNNGV. There are 13 residues in the CDR3. V lost 1 base and J lost 5, with 8 bases in between. Clones were read by immunoSEQ multiplex PCR, and TCRdb kept only the in-frame ones, dropping some. The table has tens of thousands of clones, roughly nine tenths seen once. J is TRBJ1-1 and V is TRBV11-2; D gene unclear. Sequencing used CD4+ or CD8+ T cells sorted from blood, obtained in a trial of the OX40 agonist ivuxolimab. The clonotype comes from an adult with an advanced solid tumor such as melanoma, head and neck, liver or kidney cancer. The CDR3 DNA reads TGTGCCAGCAGCTTAGGGTGGGGAACTGAAGCTTTCTTT. Residues: CASSLGWGTEAFF.